This T cell receptor (beta chain) derives from a study of shared clonotypes between healthy human individuals. Germline V gives CDR1 MNHNS, CDR2 SASEGT. The germline V and J ends were trimmed by 0 bases and 8 bases, with 14 bases remaining between them. CDR3 length equals 15 residues. Each of the donors was a healthy adult who was HIV-negative and had not had a recent acute infection or vaccination. The data were produced by immunoSEQ multiplex PCR, yet TCRdb's version contains in-frame clones alone and is incomplete. The sample lists roughly 700,000 clones, 74% occurring once. Sequencing was carried out using memory CD4+ T cells sorted from blood. Sample subset: CD45RA-negative fraction. The receptor comes from a woman between 25 and 40 years old in good health. The genes are TRBV6-1 and TRBJ2-4; no clear D gene. CDR3 in DNA: TGTGCCAGCAGTGAAGCGCGATCGGGTGCGGACATTCAGTACTTC. Translated, it gives CASSEARSGADIQYF.